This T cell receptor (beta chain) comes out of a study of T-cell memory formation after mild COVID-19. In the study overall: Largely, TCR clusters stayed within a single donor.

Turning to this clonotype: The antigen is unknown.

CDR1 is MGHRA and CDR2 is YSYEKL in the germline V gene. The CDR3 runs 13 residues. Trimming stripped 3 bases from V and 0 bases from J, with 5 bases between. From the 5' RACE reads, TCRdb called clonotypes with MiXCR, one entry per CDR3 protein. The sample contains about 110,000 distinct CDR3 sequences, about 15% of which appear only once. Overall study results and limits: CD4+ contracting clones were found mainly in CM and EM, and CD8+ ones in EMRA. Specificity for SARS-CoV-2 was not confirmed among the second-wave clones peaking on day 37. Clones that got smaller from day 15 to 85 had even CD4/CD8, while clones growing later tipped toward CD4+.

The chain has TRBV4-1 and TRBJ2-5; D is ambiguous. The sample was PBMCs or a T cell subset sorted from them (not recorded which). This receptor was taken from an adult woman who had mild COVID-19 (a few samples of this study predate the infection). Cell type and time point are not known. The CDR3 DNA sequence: TGCGCCAGCAGCCAGCCGTACCAAGAGACCCAGTACTTC. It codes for CASSQPYQETQYF.